This T cell receptor (beta chain) was captured in a study of cytotoxic CD8 clonotypes in ibrutinib-treated CLL. Study-wide context: Following treatment for a median around 13 months, range 6 to 36, response samples were then taken.

Note on this clone: Its matching antigen is unknown.

Overall study findings and caveats: Clonality (at baseline) was higher than in age-matched healthy donors and tracked circulating CD8+ T-cell counts.

Clones were sequenced by immunoSEQ multiplex PCR, and TCRdb holds only the in-frame ones, with some missing. The table records about 200,000 clones, 72% of them present only once. Germline CDR1 is MNHNY and CDR2 is SVGAGI (reference sequence). The CDR3 contains 14 residues. V was clipped by 7 bases and J by 3 bases, with 15 bases between them. The rearrangement joins TRBV6-6 to TRBJ1-2; D remains ambiguous. This material consisted of PBMCs, taken after 24 months of ibrutinib treatment. The TCR comes from a human donor with chronic lymphocytic leukemia. For the CDR3, the DNA is TGTGCCAGCAACCGTTTGGGATCCGACTATGGCTACACCTTC. Amino acid sequence: CASNRLGSDYGYTF.